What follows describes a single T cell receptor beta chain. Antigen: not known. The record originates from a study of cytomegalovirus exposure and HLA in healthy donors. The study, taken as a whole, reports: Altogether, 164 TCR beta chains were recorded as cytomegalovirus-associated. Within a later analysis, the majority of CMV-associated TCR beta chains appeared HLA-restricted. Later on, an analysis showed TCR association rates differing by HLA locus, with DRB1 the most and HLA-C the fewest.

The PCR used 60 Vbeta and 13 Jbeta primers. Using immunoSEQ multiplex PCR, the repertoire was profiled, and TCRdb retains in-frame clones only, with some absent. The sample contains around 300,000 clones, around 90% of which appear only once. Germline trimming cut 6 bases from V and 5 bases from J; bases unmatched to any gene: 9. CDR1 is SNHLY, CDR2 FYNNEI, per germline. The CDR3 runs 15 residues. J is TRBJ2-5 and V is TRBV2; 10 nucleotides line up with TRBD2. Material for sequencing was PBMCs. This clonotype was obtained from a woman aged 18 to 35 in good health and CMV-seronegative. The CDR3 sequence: CASSESGGARETQYF. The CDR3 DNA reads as TGTGCCAGCAGCGAAAGCGGGGGGGCCCGGGAGACCCAGTACTTC.